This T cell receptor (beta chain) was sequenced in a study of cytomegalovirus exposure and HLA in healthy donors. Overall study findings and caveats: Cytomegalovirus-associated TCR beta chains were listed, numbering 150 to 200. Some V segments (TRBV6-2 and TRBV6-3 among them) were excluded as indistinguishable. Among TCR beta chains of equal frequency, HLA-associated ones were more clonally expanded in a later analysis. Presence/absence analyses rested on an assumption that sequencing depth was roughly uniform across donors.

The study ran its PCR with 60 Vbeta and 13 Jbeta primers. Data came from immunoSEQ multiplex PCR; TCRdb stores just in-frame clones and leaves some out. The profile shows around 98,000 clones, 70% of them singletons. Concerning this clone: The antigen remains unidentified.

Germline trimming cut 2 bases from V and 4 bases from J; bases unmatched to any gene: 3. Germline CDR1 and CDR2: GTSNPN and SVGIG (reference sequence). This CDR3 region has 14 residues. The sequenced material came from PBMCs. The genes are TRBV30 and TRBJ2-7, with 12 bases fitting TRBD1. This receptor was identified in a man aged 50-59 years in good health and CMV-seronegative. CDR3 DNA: TGTGCCTGGAGTTGGGACAGGGGGCCTTACGAGCAGTACTTC. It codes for CAWSWDRGPYEQYF.